These 11 T cell receptor beta chains share one sample of origin, sequenced in a study of identical twins (dated by TCRdb to the mid-2010s). Preparation of the library involved 5' RACE. Sequencing relied on an Illumina HiSeq 2000. TCRdb trimmed the raw reads at Q25, called clones with MiXCR and kept productive beta chains. Every entry covers one CDR3 protein and lists the most common genes and DNA from its rows. Across this sample there are 700,000 or so distinct CDR3 sequences, with over 8.5% seen only once. The ten biggest clones cover 0.75% to 1% of the sample. Separately, the same data were catalogued under a study of yellow fever vaccine responses in identical twins.

Sequencing was done on a sample of PBMCs. The receptors originated from a woman younger than 35 in good health.

There are a few counts of this clonotype. The V and J genes are TRBV4-3 and TRBJ2-3; D is undetermined. The V and J ends lost 0 bases and 4 bases respectively, with 8 bases between them. The CDR3 consists of 14 residues. Looked up from germline, CDR1 is LGHNA and CDR2 is YSLEER. The CDR3 sequence: CASSQEGFPDTQYF. CDR3 nucleotides: TGCGCCAGCAGCCAAGAAGGATTCCCAGATACGCAGTATTTT.

A few counts support this clonotype. This chain joins TRBV7-9 and TRBJ2-1, with TRBD2 matching 10 bases. The length of the CDR3 is 16 residues. Germline V gene lookup returns CDR1 SEHNR and CDR2 FQNEAQ (reference sequence). After removal of 2 bases from V and 8 bases from J, the junction contained 9 bases not matched to a gene. As DNA, the CDR3 is TGTGCCAGCAGCTTAACGAGCGGGAGGGCCGGGGATGAGCAGTTCTTC. Residues: CASSLTSGRAGDEQFF.

This clonotype has just a few counts. The junction shows a germline mismatch at one end, possibly a read error. The chain is built from TRBV3-1 and TRBJ2-7; 9 nucleotides align to TRBD1. The CDR3 is made up of 15 amino acids. CDR1 LGHDT and CDR2 YNNKEL come from the germline V gene (reference sequence). CDR3 in amino acids: CATSQTGTGTNEQYF. The CDR3 DNA follows: TGTGCCACCAGCCAAACCGGGACAGGGACTAACGAGCAGTACTTC.

This clonotype has ten or more counts. V is TRBV20-1 and J is TRBJ2-1, with 8 bases aligning to TRBD2. The germline V gene has CDR1 DFQATT and CDR2 SNEGSKA (reference sequence). Trimming took 4 bases from V and 4 from J; bases not matched to a gene: 9. The CDR3 runs 15 residues. The CDR3 DNA reads TGCAGTGCTAAGGGTAGCGGGACATCATACAATGAGCAGTTCTTC. Encoded protein: CSAKGSGTSYNEQFF.

In its sample, this clonotype was seen a few times. This rearrangement joins TRBV9 to TRBJ2-5, with TRBD1 as a possible D gene (5 bases). The CDR3 runs to 16 residues. The germline V gene has CDR1 SGDLS and CDR2 YYNGEE. V shed 3 bases and J shed 4 bases, with 19 bases lying between them. The CDR3: CASSASPRVVGETQYF. The CDR3 region has the DNA TGTGCCAGCAGCGCCTCTCCCAGGGTGGTAGGAGAGACCCAGTACTTC.

This sequence joins TRBV20-1 and TRBJ2-3; D unresolved. The CDR3 runs to 15 residues. The V end was cut by 2 bases, the J end by 0 bases, with 12 bases between. Per germline, CDR1 DFQATT and CDR2 SNEGSKA (reference sequence). DNA of the CDR3: TGCAGTGCTAGAAACACAGCCATCAGCACAGATACGCAGTATTTT. Protein product: CSARNTAISTDTQYF.

This clonotype occurred many times. The chain employs TRBV7-9 and TRBJ2-1; maybe TRBD2 (5 bases). The CDR3 length is 17 residues. The germline V gene has CDR1 SEHNR and CDR2 FQNEAQ (reference sequence). Trimming stripped 0 bases from V and 0 bases from J, with 12 bases between. The CDR3 reads CASSLAEAVLSYNEQFF. In nucleotides, the CDR3 is TGTGCCAGCAGCTTAGCGGAGGCGGTTCTCTCCTACAATGAGCAGTTCTTC.

The table lists this clonotype with a few counts. The V gene is TRBV11-1, the J gene TRBJ2-5, with 11 bases lining up with TRBD2. The junction had 14 bases not matched to a gene; V was cut back by 1 base and J by 1 base. Germline V gene sequence: CDR1 SGHAT, CDR2 FQDESV (reference sequence). The CDR3 has 20 residues. In DNA, the CDR3 is TGTGCCAGCAGCTTAGTCGGCAGGGGACTAGCGGAACTAACCCAAGAGACCCAGTACTTC. As protein: CASSLVGRGLAELTQETQYF.

This clonotype was detected a few times. The chain carries TRBV20-1 and TRBJ2-3; a weak D match, TRBD2 (6 bases). The ends were cut back, 4 bases at V and 2 bases at J, with 16 bases in the middle. Per the germline V gene, CDR1 is DFQATT and CDR2 is SNEGSKA (reference sequence). CDR3 length: 15 residues. CDR3 sequence: CSAMPRDSNTDTQYF. The CDR3, as DNA: TGCAGTGCTATGCCCCGGGACTCGAACACAGATACGCAGTATTTT.

This clonotype has a count of ten or more. This chain links TRBV12-3 or TRBV12-4 with TRBJ2-3; D uncertain. The CDR3 is made up of 13 amino acids. V was pared by 6 bases and J by 8 bases, with 15 bases between. The DNA of the CDR3 is TGTGCCAGCAGGCCACGGAGCTGGGCTACGCAGTATTTT. Translation: CASRPRSWATQYF.

The genes are TRBV5-1 and TRBJ1-6; D is ambiguous. The CDR3 extends over 14 amino acids. V was pared by 5 bases and J by 4 bases, with 10 bases between. Germline V gene lookup returns CDR1 SGHRS and CDR2 YFSETQ. The CDR3 nucleotides are TGCGCCAGCAGACACGGCGAATATAATTCACCCCTCCACTTT. Protein sequence: CASRHGEYNSPLHF.